This TCR beta chain was profiled in a study of T cells in pancreatic ductal adenocarcinoma. Surgery without prior neoadjuvant therapy was the treatment of the selected pancreatic ductal adenocarcinoma patients. The method was immunoSEQ multiplex PCR; TCRdb's version includes in-frame clones alone and lacks a portion of them. The table includes about 31,000 clones, just over 90% detected once. Overall study findings and caveats: Tumor-versus-blood clonality comparisons may be biased toward lower tumor diversity. Results skew toward the minority of patients with early-stage disease.

Remarks on this clone: Its target is not known.

The germline V gene encodes CDR1 MNHNS and CDR2 SASEGT. J lost 7 bases, V lost 3 bases, and 5 bases had no gene match. This CDR3 spans 14 amino acids. The TCR sequence derives from a human donor with pancreatic ductal adenocarcinoma. The sequenced sample consisted of PBMCs. The chain recombines TRBV6-1 with TRBJ1-4, with 7 bases identical to TRBD1. CDR3 in DNA: TGTGCCAGCAGTGAGACAGGGCGGGGTGAAAAACTGTTTTTT. Amino acid sequence: CASSETGRGEKLFF.